This T cell receptor (beta chain) originates from a study of cytomegalovirus exposure and HLA in healthy donors. As for the study in general: There were about 86 million unique TCRs (from HLA-typed donors) in an early data release.

Whole-study results and caveats: Later, an analysis found that common viral pathogens appeared to be linked with several of the most significant clusters. HLA-A and HLA-B allele assignments for most subjects were reportedly predicted accurately using TCR beta sequences. Segments of the TCR beta V type were, in most cases, productive about 87% or about 30% of the time in an earlier analysis.

Researchers ran the PCR with 60 Vbeta and 13 Jbeta primers. Using immunoSEQ multiplex PCR, the repertoire was profiled, and TCRdb retains in-frame clones only, with some absent. The table includes about 140,000 clones, roughly 85% detected once. Notes on this clone: Its antigen is currently unknown. This sample includes further DNA sequences coding for the same CDR3.

V was trimmed by 0 bases and J by 1 base, leaving 7 bases between them. The length of the CDR3 is 14 residues. Germline V gene data show CDR1 as LNHNV and CDR2 as YYDKDF (reference sequence). This chain joins TRBV15 and TRBJ2-7; weak D call: TRBD1 (6 bases). Sequencing used PBMCs. The receptor's source is a man aged 35 to 55 in good health and CMV-seropositive. CDR3 nucleotides: TGTGCCACCAGCAGAGATCAGGGGTCCTACGAGCAGTACTTC. Amino acids: CATSRDQGSYEQYF.